Listed here are 8 T cell receptor beta chains from one sample, sequenced in a study of tumor and adjacent non-tumor tissue in lung cancer. TCRbeta libraries were built with three rounds of nested PCR, modified from ARM-PCR. TCRdb analysed the multiplex PCR reads with MiXCR anew, one entry per CDR3 protein. Among tens of thousands of distinct CDR3 sequences listed, 55% to 75% were seen once. The template was RNA from unsorted bulk tissue. The sample comprised lung tumor tissue. These receptors were collected from a man aged 50 to 59 with non-small cell lung cancer.

This clonotype has ten or more counts. This chain uses TRBV29-1 with TRBJ2-3; D might be TRBD1 or TRBD2, each matching 5 bases. V was pared by 3 bases and J by 5 bases, with 15 bases between. CDR1 is SQVTM and CDR2 is ANQGSEA in the germline V gene. The CDR3 is made up of 14 amino acids. CDR3 sequence (DNA): TGCAGCGTTGATACTACCGGGGCCGGAGATACGCAGTATTTT. Protein sequence: CSVDTTGAGDTQYF.

On this clonotype itself: It may be a read error: a sequence one base away is much more abundant. The chain couples TRBV6-1 to TRBJ2-5, with D perhaps matching TRBD1 or TRBD2 (6 bases each). The CDR3 extends over 14 amino acids. Germline CDR1 is MNHNS and CDR2 is SASEGT. CDR3 protein: CASNERGAGETQYF. The DNA of the CDR3 is TGTGCCAGCAATGAAAGGGGGGCAGGGGAGACCCAGTACTTC.

This clonotype was counted ten times or more. Here the CDR3 DNA reads TGCGCCAGCAGCCAAGAGGACACCTCTGGAAACACCATATATTTT. It encodes CASSQEDTSGNTIYF. V gene TRBV4-1 combines with J gene TRBJ1-3; D may be TRBD1 (5 bases). Germline V gene data show CDR1 as MGHRA and CDR2 as YSYEKL. The CDR3 totals 15 residues. Trimming removed 0 bases from V and 0 bases from J, with 6 bases in between.

The chain is built from TRBV29-1 and TRBJ2-6; D is undetermined. This CDR3 spans 14 amino acids. Germline loops: CDR1 SQVTM, CDR2 ANQGSEA. For the CDR3, the DNA is TGCAGTGTCGGAGAGCTCGGTTGGGCCAACGTCCTGACTTTC. Protein product: CSVGELGWANVLTF.

Concerning this clonotype: Since a much larger clone is just one base distant, this may be a read error. The DNA for the CDR3 is TGTGCCAGCAGTTTAACCGAGCCCCAGCATTTT. Translating it yields CASSLTEPQHF. The rearrangement joins TRBV12-3 or TRBV12-4 to TRBJ1-5; D is unclear. V shed 2 bases and J shed 8 bases, with 4 bases lying between them. The CDR3 has 11 residues.

In regard to this clonotype: At one end the junction does not follow the germline gene, possibly because of a read error. The genes are TRBV11-2 and TRBJ2-2; TRBD1 or TRBD2 may be the D gene (5 bases each). Germline CDR1 reads SGHAT; CDR2 reads FQNNGV. This CDR3 comprises 17 residues. This CDR3 reads CANSSSEGTFLAGELFF. Written as DNA, the CDR3 is TGTGCCAACAGCTCGAGCGAGGGGACCTTCTTAGCCGGGGAGCTGTTTTTT.

Worth noting for this clonotype: A read error may account for a junction end that differs from germline. The chain recombines TRBV4-1 with TRBJ2-6; TRBD1 is a possible D gene (6 bases). Germline assignment: CDR1 MGHRA and CDR2 YSYEKL. The CDR3 runs 16 residues. CDR3 protein: CASSQGPRDGDNVRTF. The DNA for the CDR3 is TGCGCCAGCAGCCAAGGCCCAAGGGATGGGGACAACGTCCGGACTTTC.

As regards this clonotype: The junction differs from germline at one of its ends, possibly a read error. This chain links TRBV28 with TRBJ1-5, with D maybe TRBD1 (6 bases). Germline CDR1 is MDHEN and CDR2 is SYDVKM. There are 16 residues in the CDR3. DNA for the CDR3: TGTGCCAGCTGTTTATCCCAGGGGCAGGGTAATCAGCCCCAGCATTTT. It is translated as CASCLSQGQGNQPQHF.